This TCR beta chain emerged from a study of identical twins. TCRdb passed the 5' RACE reads through MiXCR, listing each CDR3 protein once. The data hold 700,000 or so distinct CDR3 sequences, with 20% to 25% observed a single time. From germline, CDR1 is DFQATT and CDR2 SNEGSKA (reference sequence). The CDR3 spans 14 residues. This clonotype was detected a few times. Another study also made use of these data, one on T cells expressing NK-cell markers. That source reports: Sorted CD3+CD56+NKG2C+, CD3+CD56+NKG2C- and CD3+CD56-NKG2C+ T-cell subsets were beta-chain profiled. Sequencing covered eight donors, seven HCMV-seropositive and one seronegative. Several donors' CD3+CD56-NKG2C+ cells were dominated by the same clonotypes.

The chain is built from TRBV20-1 and TRBJ2-2; 9 bases fit TRBD1. The origin of this receptor is a woman younger than 30 in good health. Sequencing used PBMCs. The CDR3 DNA sequence: TGCAGCGCGGGACAGGGACGGAACACCGGGGAGCTGTTTTTT. Protein: CSAGQGRNTGELFF.